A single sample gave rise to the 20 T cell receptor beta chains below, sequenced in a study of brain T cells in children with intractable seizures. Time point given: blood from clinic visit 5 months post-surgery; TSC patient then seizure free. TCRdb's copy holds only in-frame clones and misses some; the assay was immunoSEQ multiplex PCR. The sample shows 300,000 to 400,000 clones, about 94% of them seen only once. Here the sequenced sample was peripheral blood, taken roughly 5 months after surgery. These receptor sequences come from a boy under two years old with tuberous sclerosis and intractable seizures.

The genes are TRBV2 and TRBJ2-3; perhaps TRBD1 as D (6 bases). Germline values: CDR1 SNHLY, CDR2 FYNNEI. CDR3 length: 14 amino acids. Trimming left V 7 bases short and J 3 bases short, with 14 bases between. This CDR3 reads CASTPLRGTDTQYF. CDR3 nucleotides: TGTGCCAGCACCCCCCTGAGGGGGACAGATACGCAGTATTTT. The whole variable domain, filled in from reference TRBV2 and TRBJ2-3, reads EPEVTQTPSHQVTQMGQEVILRCVPISNHLYFYWYRQILGQKVEFLVSFYNNEISEKSEIFDDQFSVERPDGSNFTLKIRSTKLEDSAMYFCASTPLRGTDTQYFGPGTRLTVL.

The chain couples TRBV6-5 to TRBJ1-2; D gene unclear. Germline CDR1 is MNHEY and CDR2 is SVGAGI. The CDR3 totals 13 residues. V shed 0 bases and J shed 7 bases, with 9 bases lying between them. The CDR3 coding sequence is TGTGCCAGCAGTTACTCGAGGCACATTGGCTACACCTTC. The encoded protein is CASSYSRHIGYTF.

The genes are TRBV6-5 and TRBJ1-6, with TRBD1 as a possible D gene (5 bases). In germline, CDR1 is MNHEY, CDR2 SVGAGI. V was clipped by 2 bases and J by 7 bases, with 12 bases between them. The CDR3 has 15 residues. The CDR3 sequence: CASSYGGVGNSPLHF. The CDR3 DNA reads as TGTGCCAGCAGTTACGGGGGGGTAGGCAATTCACCCCTCCACTTT.

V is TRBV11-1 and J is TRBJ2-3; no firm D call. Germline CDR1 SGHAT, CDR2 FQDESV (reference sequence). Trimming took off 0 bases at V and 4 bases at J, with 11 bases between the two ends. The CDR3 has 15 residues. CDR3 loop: CASSLASAPSDTQYF. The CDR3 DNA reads TGTGCCAGCAGCTTAGCCTCAGCGCCTTCAGATACGCAGTATTTT.

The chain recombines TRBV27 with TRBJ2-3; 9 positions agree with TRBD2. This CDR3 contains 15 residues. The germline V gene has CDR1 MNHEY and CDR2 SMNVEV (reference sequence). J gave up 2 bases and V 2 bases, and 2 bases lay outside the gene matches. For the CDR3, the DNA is TGTGCCAGCAGTTTACTAGCGGGAATCACAGATACGCAGTATTTT. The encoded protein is CASSLLAGITDTQYF.

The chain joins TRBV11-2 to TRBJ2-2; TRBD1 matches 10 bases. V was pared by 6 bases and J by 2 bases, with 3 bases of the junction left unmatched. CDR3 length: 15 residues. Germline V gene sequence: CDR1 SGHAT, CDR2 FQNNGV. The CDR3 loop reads CASSPTGGNTGELFF. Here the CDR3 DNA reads TGTGCCAGCAGTCCGACAGGGGGCAACACCGGGGAGCTGTTTTTT.

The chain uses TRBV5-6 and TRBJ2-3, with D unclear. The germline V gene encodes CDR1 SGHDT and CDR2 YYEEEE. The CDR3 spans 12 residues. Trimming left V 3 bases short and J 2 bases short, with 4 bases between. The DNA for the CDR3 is TGTGCCAGCAGCTCCTCCACAGATACGCAGTATTTT. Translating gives CASSSSTDTQYF.

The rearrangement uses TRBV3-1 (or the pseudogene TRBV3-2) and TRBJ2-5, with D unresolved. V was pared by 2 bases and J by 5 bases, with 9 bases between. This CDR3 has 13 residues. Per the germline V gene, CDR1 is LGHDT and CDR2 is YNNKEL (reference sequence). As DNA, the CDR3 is TGTGCCAGCAGCCAACTATTGGGGGAGACCCAGTACTTC. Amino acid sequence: CASSQLLGETQYF.

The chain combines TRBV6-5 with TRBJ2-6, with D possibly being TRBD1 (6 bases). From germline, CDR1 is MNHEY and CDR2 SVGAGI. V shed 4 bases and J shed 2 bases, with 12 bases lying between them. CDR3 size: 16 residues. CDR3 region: CASSLPSGAGANVLTF. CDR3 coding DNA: TGTGCCAGCAGTTTACCCTCAGGGGCTGGGGCCAACGTCCTGACTTTC.

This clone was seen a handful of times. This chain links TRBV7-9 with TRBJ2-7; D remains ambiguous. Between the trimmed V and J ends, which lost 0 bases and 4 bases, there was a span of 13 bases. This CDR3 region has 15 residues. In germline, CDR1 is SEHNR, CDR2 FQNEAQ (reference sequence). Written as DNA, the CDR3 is TGTGCCAGCAGCTTAGCACCACCCCTCATGTACGAGCAGTACTTC. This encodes CASSLAPPLMYEQYF.

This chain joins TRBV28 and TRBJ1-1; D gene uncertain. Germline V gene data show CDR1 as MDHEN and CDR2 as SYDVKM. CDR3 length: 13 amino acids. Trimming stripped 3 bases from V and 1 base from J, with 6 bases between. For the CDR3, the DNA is TGTGCCAGCAGTTTCACATGGAACACTGAAGCTTTCTTT. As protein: CASSFTWNTEAFF.

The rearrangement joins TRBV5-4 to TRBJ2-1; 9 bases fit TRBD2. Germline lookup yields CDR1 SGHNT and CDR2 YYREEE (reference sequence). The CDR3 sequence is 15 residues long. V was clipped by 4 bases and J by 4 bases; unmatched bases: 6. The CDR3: CASSRARGGYNEQFF. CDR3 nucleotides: TGTGCCAGCAGCCGGGCGCGGGGGGGATACAATGAGCAGTTCTTC.

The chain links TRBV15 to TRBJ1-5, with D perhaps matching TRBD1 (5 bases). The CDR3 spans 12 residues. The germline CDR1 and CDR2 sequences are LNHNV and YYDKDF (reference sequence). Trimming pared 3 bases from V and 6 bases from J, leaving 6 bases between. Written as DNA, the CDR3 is TGTGCCACCAGCAGTAGGGGTCAGCCCCAGCATTTT. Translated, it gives CATSSRGQPQHF.

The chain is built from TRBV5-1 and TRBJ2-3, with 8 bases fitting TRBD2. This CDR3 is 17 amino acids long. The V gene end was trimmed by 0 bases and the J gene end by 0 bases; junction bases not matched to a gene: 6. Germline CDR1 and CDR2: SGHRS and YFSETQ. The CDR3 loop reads CASSLAGASGSTDTQYF. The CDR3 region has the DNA TGCGCCAGCAGCTTGGCCGGGGCTAGCGGGAGCACAGATACGCAGTATTTT.

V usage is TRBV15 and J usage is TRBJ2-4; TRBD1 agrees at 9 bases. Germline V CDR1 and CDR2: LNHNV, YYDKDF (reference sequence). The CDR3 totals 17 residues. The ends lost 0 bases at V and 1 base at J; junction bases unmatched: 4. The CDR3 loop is CATSREVTGGAKNIQYF. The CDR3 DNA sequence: TGTGCCACCAGCAGAGAAGTGACAGGGGGGGCCAAAAACATTCAGTACTTC.

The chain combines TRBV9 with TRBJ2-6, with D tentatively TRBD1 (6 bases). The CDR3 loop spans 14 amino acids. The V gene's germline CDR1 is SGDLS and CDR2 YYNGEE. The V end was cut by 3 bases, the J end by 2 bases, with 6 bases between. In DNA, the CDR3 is TGTGCCAGCAGCGACAGGGCTGGGGCCAACGTCCTGACTTTC. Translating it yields CASSDRAGANVLTF.

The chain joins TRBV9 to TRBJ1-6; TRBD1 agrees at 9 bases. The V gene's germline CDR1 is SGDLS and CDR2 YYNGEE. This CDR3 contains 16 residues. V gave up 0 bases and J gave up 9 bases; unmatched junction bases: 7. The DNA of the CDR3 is TGTGCCAGCAGCGTAGCGTCGGACAGGGGAGGTTCACCCCTCCACTTT. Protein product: CASSVASDRGGSPLHF.

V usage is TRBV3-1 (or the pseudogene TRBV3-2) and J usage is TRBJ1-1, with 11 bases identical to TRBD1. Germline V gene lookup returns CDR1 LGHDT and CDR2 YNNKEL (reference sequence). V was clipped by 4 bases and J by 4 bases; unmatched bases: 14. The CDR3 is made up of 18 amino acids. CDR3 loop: CASSRFVKWTGGSTEAFF. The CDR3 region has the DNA TGTGCCAGCAGCCGATTTGTAAAATGGACAGGGGGCTCCACTGAAGCTTTCTTT.

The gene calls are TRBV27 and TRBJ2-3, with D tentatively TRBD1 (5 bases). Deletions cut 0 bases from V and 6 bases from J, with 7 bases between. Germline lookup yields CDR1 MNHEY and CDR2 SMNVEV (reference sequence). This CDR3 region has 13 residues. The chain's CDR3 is CASSLSKGDTQYF. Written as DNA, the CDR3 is TGTGCCAGCAGTTTATCGAAGGGGGATACGCAGTATTTT.

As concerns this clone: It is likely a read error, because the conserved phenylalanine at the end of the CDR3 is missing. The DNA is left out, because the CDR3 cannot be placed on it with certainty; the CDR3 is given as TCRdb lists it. CDR3 amino acids: CASSRKFLA. The chain recombines TRBV23-1 with TRBJ2-3; whether TRBD2, the table's D call, matches the DNA was not checked. TRBV23-1 is sorted into the ORF group, with uncertain function. Inclusive of both ends, the CDR3 amounts to 9 amino acids.